This TCR beta chain was captured in a study of blood T cell repertoires in COVID-19. Overall study: PBMCs, B-cell-depleted T cells, or T cells provided the cDNA or gDNA that made up the material.

As processed by the authors: Nucleated cell counts were estimated from reference gene primer amplification. Data came from immunoSEQ multiplex PCR; TCRdb stores just in-frame clones and leaves some out. V, J and clone size were drawn from that table, and D and trimming were deduced from the DNA. The sample holds about 44,000 clones, approximately 82% seen once. Germline lookup yields CDR1 MNHEY and CDR2 SMNVEV (reference sequence). The CDR3 runs 12 residues. Between the trimmed V and J ends, which lost 5 bases and 0 bases, there was a span of 5 bases. This TCR was sampled from a woman aged 70-85 years with acute or convalescent COVID-19. Source material: peripheral blood. The chain employs TRBV27 and TRBJ2-7, with D tentatively TRBD1 (5 bases). CDR3 sequence reads: CASSGASYEQYF. The CDR3 DNA sequence: TGTGCCAGCAGTGGGGCCTCCTACGAGCAGTACTTC.